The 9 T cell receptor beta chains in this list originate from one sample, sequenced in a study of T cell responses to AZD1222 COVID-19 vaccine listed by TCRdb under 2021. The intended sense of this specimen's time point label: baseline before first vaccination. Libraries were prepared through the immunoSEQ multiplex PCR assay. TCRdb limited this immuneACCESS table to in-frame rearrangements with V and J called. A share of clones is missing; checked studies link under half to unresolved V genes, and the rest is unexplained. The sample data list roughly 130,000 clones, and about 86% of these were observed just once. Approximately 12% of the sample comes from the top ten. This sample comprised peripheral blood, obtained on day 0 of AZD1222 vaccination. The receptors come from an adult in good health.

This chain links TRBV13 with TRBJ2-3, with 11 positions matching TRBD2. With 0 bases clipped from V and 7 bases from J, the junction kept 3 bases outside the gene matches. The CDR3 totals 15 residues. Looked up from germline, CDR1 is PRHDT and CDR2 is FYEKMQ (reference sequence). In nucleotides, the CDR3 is TGTGCCAGCAGCTTAGGGCCTAGCGGGAGGAATACGCAGTATTTT. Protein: CASSLGPSGRNTQYF. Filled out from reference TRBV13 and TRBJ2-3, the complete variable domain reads AAGVIQSPRHLIKEKRETATLKCYPIPRHDTVYWYQQGPGQDPQFLISFYEKMQSDKGSIPDRFSAQQFSDYHSELNMSSLELGDSALYFCASSLGPSGRNTQYFGPGTRLTVL.

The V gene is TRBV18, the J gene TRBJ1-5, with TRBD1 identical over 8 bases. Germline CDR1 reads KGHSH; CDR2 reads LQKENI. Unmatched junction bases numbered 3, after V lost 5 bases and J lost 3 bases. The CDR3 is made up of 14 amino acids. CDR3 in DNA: TGTGCCAGCTCAGCGACAGGGGCCAATCAGCCCCAGCATTTT. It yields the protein CASSATGANQPQHF.

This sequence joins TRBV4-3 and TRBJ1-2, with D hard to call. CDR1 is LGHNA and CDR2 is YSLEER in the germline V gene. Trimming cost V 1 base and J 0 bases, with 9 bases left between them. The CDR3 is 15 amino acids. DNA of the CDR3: TGCGCCAGCAGCCAAGTTTTGGTGGCTAACTATGGCTACACCTTC. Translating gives CASSQVLVANYGYTF.

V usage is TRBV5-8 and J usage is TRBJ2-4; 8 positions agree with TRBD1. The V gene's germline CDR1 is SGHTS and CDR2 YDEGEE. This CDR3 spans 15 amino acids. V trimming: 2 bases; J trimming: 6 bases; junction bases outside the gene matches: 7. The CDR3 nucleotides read TGTGCCAGCAGCTTACAGGGGGTCCCCCTAAACATTCAGTACTTC. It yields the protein CASSLQGVPLNIQYF.

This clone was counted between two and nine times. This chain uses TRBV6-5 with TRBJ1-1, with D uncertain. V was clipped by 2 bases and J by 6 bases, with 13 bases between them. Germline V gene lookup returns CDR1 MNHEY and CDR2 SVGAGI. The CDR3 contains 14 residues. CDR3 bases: TGTGCCAGCAGTTACCTGGGCCGCCAGGCTGAAGCTTTCTTT. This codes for CASSYLGRQAEAFF.

The CDR3 spells CASSIIGAYEQYF. As DNA, the CDR3 is TGTGCCAGTAGTATAATAGGGGCCTACGAGCAGTACTTC. The chain joins TRBV19 to TRBJ2-7; a possible D gene is TRBD1 (5 bases). The CDR3 has 13 amino acids. CDR1 and CDR2 from the germline V gene are LNHDA and SQIVND (reference sequence). V was clipped by 2 bases and J by 2 bases, with 7 bases between them.

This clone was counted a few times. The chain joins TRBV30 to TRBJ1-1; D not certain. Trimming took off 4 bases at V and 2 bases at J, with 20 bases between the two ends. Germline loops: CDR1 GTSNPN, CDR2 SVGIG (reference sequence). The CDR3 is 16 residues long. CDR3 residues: CAWTTDDVNVNTEAFF. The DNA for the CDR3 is TGTGCCTGGACTACAGACGATGTAAACGTAAACACTGAAGCTTTCTTT.

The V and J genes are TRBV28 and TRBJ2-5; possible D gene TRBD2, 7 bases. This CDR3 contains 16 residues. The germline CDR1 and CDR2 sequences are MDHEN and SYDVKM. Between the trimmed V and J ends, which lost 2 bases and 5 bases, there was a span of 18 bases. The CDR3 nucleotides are TGTGCCAGCAGTTTAGGGGGGGCTGCTTCGTGGGAGACCCAGTACTTC. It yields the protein CASSLGGAASWETQYF.

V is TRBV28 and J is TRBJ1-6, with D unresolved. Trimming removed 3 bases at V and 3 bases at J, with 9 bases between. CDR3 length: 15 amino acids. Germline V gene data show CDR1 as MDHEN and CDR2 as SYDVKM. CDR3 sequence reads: CASSFLTSYNSPLHF. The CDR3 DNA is TGTGCCAGCAGTTTTCTGACCAGCTATAATTCACCCCTCCACTTT. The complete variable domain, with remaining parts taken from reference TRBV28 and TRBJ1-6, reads DVKVTQSSRYLVKRTGEKVFLECVQDMDHENMFWYRQDPGLGLRLIYFSYDVKMKEKGDIPEGYSVSREKKERFSLILESASTNQTSMYLCASSFLTSYNSPLHFGNGTRLTVT.